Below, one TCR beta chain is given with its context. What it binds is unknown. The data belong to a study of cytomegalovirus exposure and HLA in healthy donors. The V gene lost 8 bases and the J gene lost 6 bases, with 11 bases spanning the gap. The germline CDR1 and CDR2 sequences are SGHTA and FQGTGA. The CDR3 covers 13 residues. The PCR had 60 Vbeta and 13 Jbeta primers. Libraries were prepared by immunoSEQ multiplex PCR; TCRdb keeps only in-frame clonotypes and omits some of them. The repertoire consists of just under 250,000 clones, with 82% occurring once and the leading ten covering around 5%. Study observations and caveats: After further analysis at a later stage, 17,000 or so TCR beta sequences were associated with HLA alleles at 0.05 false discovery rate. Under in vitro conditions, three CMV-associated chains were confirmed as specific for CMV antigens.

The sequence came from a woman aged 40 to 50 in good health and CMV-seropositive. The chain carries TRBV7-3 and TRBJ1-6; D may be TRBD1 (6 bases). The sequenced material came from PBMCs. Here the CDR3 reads CASRGAGNSPLHF. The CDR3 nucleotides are TGTGCCAGCCGGGGGGCGGGTAATTCACCCCTCCACTTT.